This T cell receptor beta chain came from a study of cytomegalovirus exposure and HLA in healthy donors. Whole-study findings and limits: The majority of CMV-associated TCR beta chains were reported as apparently HLA-restricted in a later analysis.

A single count supports this clone. Antigen: not known. The PCR contained 60 Vbeta and 13 Jbeta primers. Clones were read by immunoSEQ multiplex PCR, and TCRdb kept only the in-frame ones, dropping some. Among some 150,000 clones listed, 60% to 85% were seen once. The V gene end was trimmed by 7 bases and the J gene end by 0 bases; junction bases not matched to a gene: 11. The CDR3 runs to 16 residues. Germline V gives CDR1 MNHNY, CDR2 SVGAGI (reference sequence). Sequenced sample: PBMCs. This sequence was found in a woman aged 40 to 50 in good health and CMV-seronegative. V is TRBV6-6 and J is TRBJ2-7; 8 bases align to TRBD1. The CDR3 nucleotides read TGTGCCAGCACGCCCGGACAGGGTGGGATCTCCTACGAGCAGTACTTC. As protein: CASTPGQGGISYEQYF.